These T cell receptor beta chains were read from a single sample in a study of shared clonotypes between healthy human individuals. Here immunoSEQ multiplex PCR was the method, and the copy in TCRdb shows in-frame clones only, minus some. The sample consists of 2 million or so clones, roughly 94% of them appearing once. Input material: naive CD4+ T cells sorted from blood. The receptors originated from a man aged 18 to 35 in good health. CDR3s include the opening cysteine and the closing phenylalanine or tryptophan. D genes are given only for firm matches. Where a row states a size, it is once, few, many or the class of an expanded clone; other rows omit it.

D,size,J,V,CDR3,DNA
NA,NA,TRBJ2-7,TRBV11-2,CASSLTRGGGGPSYEQYF,TGTGCCAGCAGTCTCACAAGGGGGGGAGGGGGACCCTCCTACGAGCAGTACTTC
NA,NA,TRBJ2-1,TRBV9,CASSQAPSSHSVYNEQFF,TGTGCCAGCAGCCAAGCCCCCTCTAGTCACTCGGTGTACAATGAGCAGTTCTTC
NA,NA,TRBJ1-5,TRBV5-1,CASSMDSSNQPQHF,TGCGCCAGCAGCATGGACAGTAGCAATCAGCCCCAGCATTTT
TRBD1,NA,TRBJ2-5,TRBV6-5,CASSYKGAGETQYF,TGTGCCAGCAGTTACAAGGGGGCCGGGGAGACCCAGTACTTC
TRBD1,NA,TRBJ2-3,TRBV20-1,CSASRGPTQYF,TGCAGTGCCTCCAGGGGGCCTACGCAGTATTTT
TRBD2,NA,TRBJ2-1,TRBV6-6,CASRGTSAYNEQFF,TGTGCCAGCCGGGGAACTAGCGCCTACAATGAGCAGTTCTTC
NA,NA,TRBJ1-4,TRBV7-9,CASSPGEKLFF,TGTGCCAGCAGCCCAGGCGAAAAACTGTTTTTT
NA,NA,TRBJ1-2,TRBV10-2,CASSTGNYGYTF,TGCGCCAGCTCCACAGGGAACTATGGCTACACCTTC
NA,NA,TRBJ2-7,TRBV9,CASSEGYGTVPYEQYF,TGTGCCAGCAGCGAGGGATACGGGACGGTCCCCTACGAGCAGTACTTC
NA,NA,TRBJ2-2,TRBV18,CASSPGREAGELFF,TGTGCCAGCTCACCAGGCAGGGAAGCCGGGGAGCTGTTTTTT
NA,NA,TRBJ1-1,TRBV5-1,CASSFYSGRANTEAFF,TGCGCCAGCAGCTTTTATTCAGGCAGGGCGAACACTGAAGCTTTCTTT
NA,NA,TRBJ1-2,TRBV5-1,CATTTDNYGYTF,TGCGCCACGACGACAGACAACTATGGCTACACCTTC
NA,NA,TRBJ1-1,TRBV4-3,CASSQDLGVTEAFF,TGCGCCAGCAGCCAAGATCTGGGGGTAACTGAAGCTTTCTTT
NA,NA,TRBJ1-5,TRBV6-1,CASSVEDNQPQHF,TGTGCCAGCAGTGTAGAAGACAATCAGCCCCAGCATTTT
NA,NA,TRBJ1-3,TRBV9,CASSRPGRGSGNTIYF,TGTGCCAGCAGTCGACCGGGTAGGGGCTCTGGAAACACCATATATTTT
NA,NA,TRBJ2-1,TRBV7-6,CASSLIGGTLTYNEQFF,TGTGCCAGCAGCTTAATTGGCGGTACTCTTACCTACAATGAGCAGTTCTTC
NA,NA,TRBJ1-3,TRBV6-1,CASSERGFSGNTIYF,TGTGCCAGCAGTGAAAGGGGATTCTCTGGAAACACCATATATTTT
NA,once,TRBJ2-7,TRBV4-1,CASSRPGKVGYEQYF,TGCGCCAGCAGCCGTCCAGGAAAGGTGGGCTACGAGCAGTACTTC
TRBD1,NA,TRBJ1-3,TRBV5-1,CASSLGQGAYTIYF,TGCGCCAGCAGCTTGGGCCAGGGGGCTTACACCATATATTTT
NA,once,TRBJ1-2,TRBV5-1,CASSFRQGGVYTF,TGCGCCAGCAGCTTTAGGCAGGGAGGGGTCTACACCTTC
NA,NA,TRBJ1-5,TRBV7-2,CASSLGGSWVNQPQHF,TGTGCCAGCAGCTTAGGGGGGAGCTGGGTCAATCAGCCCCAGCATTTT
NA,NA,TRBJ2-5,TRBV30,CAWSGRGETQYF,TGTGCCTGGAGTGGCAGAGGGGAGACCCAGTACTTC
TRBD1,NA,TRBJ2-7,TRBV10-1,CASSPTDRARDEQYF,TGCGCCAGCAGTCCAACCGACAGGGCACGCGACGAGCAGTACTTC
NA,NA,TRBJ2-3,TRBV27,CASSMQGTDTQYF,TGTGCCAGCAGTATGCAGGGCACAGATACGCAGTATTTT
NA,NA,TRBJ1-6,TRBV7-8,CASSLGGSGGFGSPLHF,TGTGCCAGCAGCTTAGGAGGGAGTGGCGGATTTGGTTCACCCCTCCACTTT
NA,few,TRBJ2-5,TRBV5-1,CASSLVGKETQYF,TGCGCCAGCAGCTTGGTTGGGAAAGAGACCCAGTACTTC
NA,once,TRBJ2-7,TRBV11-1,CASSLRTVPYEQYF,TGTGCCAGCAGCTTGCGGACCGTACCCTACGAGCAGTACTTC
NA,NA,TRBJ1-5,TRBV4-1,CASSQDGGGNNQPQHF,TGCGCCAGCAGCCAAGATGGCGGAGGGAACAATCAGCCCCAGCATTTT
NA,NA,TRBJ1-1,TRBV7-6,CASSTLGQAFF,TGTGCCAGCAGCACCTTGGGGCAAGCTTTCTTT
NA,NA,TRBJ1-3,TRBV21-1,CASSKEDGQPVTGNTIYF,TGTGCCAGCAGCAAAGAGGACGGACAGCCTGTAACTGGAAACACCATATATTTT
TRBD1,NA,TRBJ1-1,TRBV28,CASSLFAGGGEAFF,TGTGCCAGCAGTTTATTCGCAGGGGGTGGGGAAGCTTTCTTT
NA,NA,TRBJ2-5,TRBV5-8,CASSQGHSLGETQYF,TGTGCCAGCAGCCAGGGACATTCCCTGGGAGAGACCCAGTACTTC
NA,NA,TRBJ2-7,TRBV4-1,CASSQVATRYEQYF,TGCGCCAGCAGCCAAGTCGCTACTAGATACGAGCAGTACTTC
NA,NA,TRBJ2-3,TRBV6-1,CASSTDGGTDTQYF,TGTGCCAGCAGTACTGACGGGGGCACAGATACGCAGTATTTT
NA,NA,TRBJ2-5,TRBV10-2,CASSRFYSGEKQETQYF,TGCGCCAGCAGTCGATTTTATAGCGGAGAAAAACAAGAGACCCAGTACTTC
NA,NA,TRBJ1-3,TRBV6-1,CASSESYSGNTIYF,TGTGCCAGCAGTGAATCGTACTCTGGAAACACCATATATTTT
NA,NA,TRBJ2-7,TRBV9,CASSPWVEGEQYF,TGTGCCAGCAGCCCCTGGGTGGAGGGCGAGCAGTACTTC
NA,NA,TRBJ2-3,TRBV27,CASRLRGSSTDTQYF,TGTGCCAGCAGGTTGAGGGGGTCTAGCACAGATACGCAGTATTTT
NA,NA,TRBJ1-3,TRBV30,CAWSVGASSGNTIYF,TGTGCCTGGAGTGTAGGGGCGAGTTCTGGAAACACCATATATTTT
NA,NA,TRBJ1-2,TRBV11-1,CASSFQTGTLGYTF,TGTGCCAGCAGCTTTCAAACAGGGACTCTTGGCTACACCTTC
TRBD1,NA,TRBJ1-5,TRBV19,CASTGQGAFSNQPQHF,TGTGCCAGTACGGGGCAGGGGGCATTTAGCAATCAGCCCCAGCATTTT
NA,NA,TRBJ2-2,TRBV28,CASSLGTASSGELFF,TGTGCCAGCAGCCTGGGGACGGCGTCCTCCGGGGAGCTGTTTTTT
NA,NA,TRBJ2-7,TRBV6-6,CAVGVGPYEQYF,TGTGCCGTCGGGGTGGGGCCCTACGAGCAGTACTTC